This T cell receptor beta chain is drawn from a study of blood T cell repertoires in COVID-19. The wider study: Italy, Spain and the United States were the sources of the convalescent and acute COVID-19 samples.

The V and J ends lost 4 bases and 1 base, in that order; junction bases with no gene match: 5. Germline CDR1 is SGHAT and CDR2 is FQNNGV. CDR3 length equals 17 residues. Authors' methods: Estimation of nucleated cell counts was performed using reference gene primer amplification. Some clones are missing from TCRdb's copy, which holds only in-frame ones; the method was immunoSEQ multiplex PCR. The V and J calls and clone size are taken from that table; D and trimming were inferred from the DNA. There are fewer than 300,000 clones in the sample; approximately 90% occur only once, and 2.3% lies in the top ten.

Input material: PBMCs or T cells enriched from blood (not recorded which). V usage is TRBV11-2 and J usage is TRBJ1-3; 12 bases map to TRBD1. This clonotype was obtained from a woman aged 40 to 49 with acute COVID-19. CDR3 sequence (DNA): TGTGCCAGCAGCTCCGGGACAGGGGGCCGATCTGGAAACACCATATATTTT. Translated, it gives CASSSGTGGRSGNTIYF.